This TCR beta chain was captured by sequencing in a study of neoadjuvant nivolumab and ipilimumab in lung cancer. Generated by immunoSEQ multiplex PCR, the TCRdb table keeps only in-frame clones and is missing some. The table has 13,000 or so clones, around 95% seen once. Concerning this clone: Its antigen remains unidentified.

Trimming pared 0 bases from V and 2 bases from J, leaving 7 bases between. The CDR3 has 14 amino acids. Germline CDR1 and CDR2: SGDLS and YYNGEE. General study points: From pretherapy to surgery, tumor richness and clonality rose with dual therapy. Compared with tumor-adjacent uninvolved lung, resected tumors showed greater richness and clonality. Higher pretherapy blood TCR richness went with higher resected-tumor richness.

This TCR derives from an adult with non-small cell lung cancer. The source material was peripheral blood, sampled after neoadjuvant nivolumab, alone or with ipilimumab, at or shortly before surgery. This chain connects TRBV9 to TRBJ2-3; maybe TRBD1 (5 bases). The CDR3: CASSVAGHTDTQYF. The CDR3 bases are TGTGCCAGCAGCGTAGCCGGACACACAGATACGCAGTATTTT.